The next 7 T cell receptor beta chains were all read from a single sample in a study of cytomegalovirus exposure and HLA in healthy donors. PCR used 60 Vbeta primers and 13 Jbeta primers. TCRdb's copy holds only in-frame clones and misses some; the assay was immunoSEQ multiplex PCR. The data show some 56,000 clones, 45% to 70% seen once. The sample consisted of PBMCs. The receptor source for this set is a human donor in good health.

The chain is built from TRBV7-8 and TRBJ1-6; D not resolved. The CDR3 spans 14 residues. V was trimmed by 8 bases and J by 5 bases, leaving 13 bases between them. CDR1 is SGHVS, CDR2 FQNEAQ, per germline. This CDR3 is CASSGSGNNSPLHF. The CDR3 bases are TGTGCCAGCTCCGGATCGGGGAATAATTCACCCCTCCACTTT.

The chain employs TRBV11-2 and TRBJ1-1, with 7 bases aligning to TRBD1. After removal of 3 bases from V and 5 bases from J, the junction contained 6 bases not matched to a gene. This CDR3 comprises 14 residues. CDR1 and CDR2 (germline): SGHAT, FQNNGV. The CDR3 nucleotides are TGTGCCAGCAGCTTGGCAGGGGGTTGGACTGAAGCTTTCTTT. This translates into CASSLAGGWTEAFF.

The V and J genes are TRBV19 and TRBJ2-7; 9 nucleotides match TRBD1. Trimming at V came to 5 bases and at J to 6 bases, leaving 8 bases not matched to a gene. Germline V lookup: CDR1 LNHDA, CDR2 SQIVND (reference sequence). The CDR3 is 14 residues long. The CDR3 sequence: CASSPMGTGCEQYF. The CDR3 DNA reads TGTGCCAGTAGTCCTATGGGGACAGGGTGCGAGCAGTACTTC.

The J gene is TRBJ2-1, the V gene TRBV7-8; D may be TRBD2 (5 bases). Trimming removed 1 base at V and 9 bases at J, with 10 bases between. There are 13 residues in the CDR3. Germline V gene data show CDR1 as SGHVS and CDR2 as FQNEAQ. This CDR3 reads CASSLGEIGEQFF. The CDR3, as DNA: TGTGCCAGCAGCTTAGGGGAGATAGGTGAGCAGTTCTTC.

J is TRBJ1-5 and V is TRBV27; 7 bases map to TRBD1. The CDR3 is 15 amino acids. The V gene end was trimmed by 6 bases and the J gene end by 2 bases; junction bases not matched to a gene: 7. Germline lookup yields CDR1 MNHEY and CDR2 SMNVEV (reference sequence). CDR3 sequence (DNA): TGTGCCAGCAGACGACAGGGTTTGGGCAATCAGCCCCAGCATTTT. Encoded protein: CASRRQGLGNQPQHF.

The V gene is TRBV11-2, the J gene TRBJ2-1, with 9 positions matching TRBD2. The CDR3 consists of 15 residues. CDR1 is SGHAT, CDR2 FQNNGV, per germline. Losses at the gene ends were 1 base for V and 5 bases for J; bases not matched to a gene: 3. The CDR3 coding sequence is TGTGCCAGCAGCTTAGGGCGGGGGGGAAACAATGAGCAGTTCTTC. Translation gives CASSLGRGGNNEQFF.

CDR3 protein: CASSLQGEAFF. The CDR3 DNA reads TGTGCCAGCAGTTTGCAGGGGGAAGCTTTCTTT. This rearrangement joins TRBV28 to TRBJ1-1; possible D gene TRBD1, 6 bases. Trimming took 3 bases from V and 8 from J, leaving 7 bases between them. The germline gives CDR1 MDHEN, CDR2 SYDVKM. CDR3 length equals 11 residues.